This T cell receptor (beta chain) was recovered during a study of OX40 agonist ivuxolimab in advanced cancers. The CDR3 has 13 residues. The V end was cut by 4 bases, the J end by 10 bases, with 17 bases between. Looked up from germline, CDR1 is MGHRA and CDR2 is YSYEKL. Generated by immunoSEQ multiplex PCR, the TCRdb table keeps only in-frame clones and is missing some. The sample has roughly 41,000 clones, roughly 86% seen once. The chain joins TRBV4-1 to TRBJ2-7; the D is unclear. The receptor's source is an adult with an advanced solid tumor such as melanoma, head and neck, liver or kidney cancer. The material sequenced was CD4+ or CD8+ T cells sorted from blood, taken in a trial of the OX40 agonist ivuxolimab. CDR3 nucleotides: TGCGCCAGCAGCCCGGGCCTGATGAGACAACAGTACTTC. Translating it yields CASSPGLMRQQYF.